Sequencing of this T cell receptor (beta chain) was carried out in a study of blood T cell repertoires in COVID-19 (TCRdb year 2020). Context from the whole study: Samples from collaborators originated in the United States, Italy and Spain and spanned both the acute and convalescent phases of COVID-19. The material from the prospective study consisted of cDNA or gDNA derived from T cells, B-cell-depleted T cells, or PBMCs. Where HLA class I and class II types were available, the types were taken from metadata supplied by the sample provider, not from assay-based typing. The repertoires were released in a freely available public database meant as a resource for research on the immune response to SARS-CoV-2. The samples were drawn from the first 160 participants of the ongoing ImmuneRACE study and from over 950 subjects provided by 6 global collaborators. The sample metadata nearly always contained a de-identified subject ID, COVID-19 status, age in years and sex. Subjects who had been exposed to COVID-19, were actively infected with it, or had recovered from it provided the deeply sampled blood TCRbeta repertoires that made up the dataset. The full study reports these points: The quantity of clinical and demographic metadata differed by source and by participant and was supplied without curation.

The CDR3 holds 13 amino acids from the cysteine to the phenylalanine. Only the CDR3 portion is preserved as DNA: 39 bases, with reading frame beginning at the first base. Via the germline V gene (reference sequence), CDR1 is GTSNPN and CDR2 SVGIG. The junction shows trimming of 3 bases on V and 4 bases on J, plus 12 bases between the germline ends. The immunoSEQ Assay, a bias-controlled multiplex PCR, was used to amplify TCRbeta CDR3 regions from genomic DNA. Under the source paper's analysis protocol: Within the assay, amplification of reference gene primers was used to estimate how many nucleated cells each sample contained. Sequence reads were collapsed and filtered to measure the absolute abundance of every unique TCRbeta CDR3 rearrangement. Productive Simpson clonality was computed per sample as the square root of Simpson's diversity index over productive rearrangements. Not all clones reach the TCRdb copy of this immuneACCESS table, which keeps in-frame sequences only. Checked studies attribute under half of the gap to unresolved V genes and leave the rest unexplained. V and J calls plus clone size are reproduced from that table; the DNA served to infer D and trimming. Across this sample there are roughly 120,000 clones, with approximately 85% seen only once. The ten largest clones add up to approximately 1.3% of the sample.

About this clone: This receptor's antigen is unknown. Base quality data are lacking; no much larger clone is found one base away.

The collaborating institutions used their own protocols to collect whole blood in K2EDTA tubes. Collaborator samples were shipped for TCRbeta analysis as frozen whole blood, isolated PBMCs, or DNA extracted from either sample type. In this chain, TRBV30 is recombined with TRBJ1-2; the best D guess is TRBD1, with 5 bases matching. The receptor comes from a man aged 35-49 years with acute or convalescent COVID-19. Input material: peripheral blood. The DNA reads as follows: TGTGCCTGGAGCCTGGGGCAGGGCTATGGCTACACCTTC. Translated, it gives CAWSLGQGYGYTF.